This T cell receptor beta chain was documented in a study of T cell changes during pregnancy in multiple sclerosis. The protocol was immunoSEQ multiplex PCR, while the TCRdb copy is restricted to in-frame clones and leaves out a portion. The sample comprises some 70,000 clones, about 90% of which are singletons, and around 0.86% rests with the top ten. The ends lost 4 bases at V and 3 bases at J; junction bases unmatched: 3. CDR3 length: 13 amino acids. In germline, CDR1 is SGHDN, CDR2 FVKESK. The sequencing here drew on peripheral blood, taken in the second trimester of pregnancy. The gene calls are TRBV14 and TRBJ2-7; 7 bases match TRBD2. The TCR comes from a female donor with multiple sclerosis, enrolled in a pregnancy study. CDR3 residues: CASSPWGGYEQYF. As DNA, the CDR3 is TGTGCCAGCAGCCCATGGGGGGGCTACGAGCAGTACTTC.